This T cell receptor beta chain was retrieved from a study of T cell repertoires in cytomegalovirus infection. Turning to the study itself: Carrying CMV and the relevant HLA type showed in public TCR beta signatures. Study-wide results and limits: Using cumulative public TCR beta family frequency, the authors identified those who carried CMV together with the relevant HLA.

This clonotype has just a few counts. The target antigen is unknown. CDR3 size: 15 residues. The ends were cut back, 10 bases at V and 0 bases at J, with 16 bases in the middle. Germline assignment: CDR1 LNHDA and CDR2 SQIVND (reference sequence). TCRdb redid the calling of the reads with MiXCR, one entry per CDR3 protein. The sample records roughly 340,000 distinct CDR3 sequences, 25% to 30% being singletons. Specimen: cultured PBMCs, collected from culture after CMV antigen stimulation. This sequence was found in a human donor in good health (CMV status not recorded). Some clones in this sample may be carry-over from other donors' samples. This chain connects TRBV19 to TRBJ1-3; tentative D call: TRBD1 (6 bases). CDR3 nucleotides: TGTGCCATCGCCGCCGGGACATCCTCTGGAAACACCATATATTTT. It encodes CAIAAGTSSGNTIYF.